The 2 T cell receptor beta chains in this list originate from one sample, sequenced in a study of T cell responses to AZD1222 COVID-19 vaccine (dated by TCRdb to 2020 to 2022). Preparation of the library involved the immunoSEQ multiplex PCR assay. TCRdb retrieved this table from immuneACCESS and kept in-frame rearrangements only. Not all clones are present; in checked studies, unresolved V genes account for under half, and no reason is known for the remainder. This sample is represented by 120,000 or so clones; 81% of them were singletons. The ten largest clones take up approximately 5% of the sample. Taken with the paper, the label for time point translates to: baseline before first vaccination. The specimen comprised peripheral blood, sampled on day 0 of AZD1222 vaccination. Receptor source: an adult in good health.

The chain uses TRBV12-3 or TRBV12-4 and TRBJ2-4; D unresolved. Trimming cost V 1 base and J 5 bases, with 3 bases left between them. This CDR3 is built from 12 residues. The DNA of the CDR3 is TGTGCCAGCAGTTTAGTCGAAAACATTCAGTACTTC. Translation: CASSLVENIQYF.

CDR3 amino acids: CASSLVYEQYF. DNA for the CDR3: TGTGCCAGCAGTTTAGTGTACGAGCAGTACTTC. The rearrangement uses TRBV12-3 or TRBV12-4 and TRBJ2-7; no definite D call. Trimming cost V 1 base and J 4 bases, with 2 bases left between them. CDR3 length: 11 residues.